The sequence of this TCR beta chain was determined in a study of PD-1 blockade in mismatch repair-deficient tumors. In the study overall: All were previously treated, progressing patients with over 9 mismatch repair-deficient cancer types.

Only in-frame clones appear in the TCRdb table, and some are missing; sequencing was by immunoSEQ multiplex PCR. Of just under 80,000 clones in the sample, more than 80% are singletons; the top ten hold approximately 5.5%. CDR3 length: 15 residues. V lost 1 base to trimming and J lost 5 bases; unmatched junction nucleotides: 3. CDR1 SGDLS and CDR2 YYNGEE come from the germline V gene. The TCR-sequenced patients were a few responders to pembrolizumab. Study-wide points: Rapid post-treatment expansion, then contraction, generally preceding radiologic response, marked tumor-resident clones.

A word on this clone: The antigen is not known.

The sequence was collected from an adult with mismatch repair-deficient cancer. The rearrangement joins TRBV9 to TRBJ2-5, with 12 positions matching TRBD2. The input for sequencing was peripheral blood, taken 44 weeks after starting pembrolizumab. The CDR3 DNA reads TGTGCCAGCAGCGTACTAGCGGGAGGGCCGGAGACCCAGTACTTC. Translation gives CASSVLAGGPETQYF.